This T cell receptor (beta chain) was recovered during a study of blood T cells in healthy people across ages. Whole-study context: Capturing about one barcoded beta molecule per two T cells was achieved by template switching.

Alongside a J-beta primer mix, a sample-barcoded 5' primer served in a second PCR lasting about 7 to 11 cycles. Tags on each cDNA molecule came from a template-switch adaptor with 12 random nucleotides. TCRdb fed the 5' RACE reads into MiXCR, producing one record per CDR3 protein. The data show about a million distinct CDR3 sequences, roughly 51% seen once. The ends lost 5 bases at V and 8 bases at J; junction bases unmatched: 7. Per the germline V gene, CDR1 is SGHRS and CDR2 is YFSETQ. The CDR3 is 15 residues long. Findings and caveats of the study: Since the PBMCs were unsorted, naive and antigen-experienced cells could not be conclusively compared.

Points on this clonotype: Antigen specificity is unknown.

Healthy individuals of Caucasian origin from Russia, aged about 6 to 90, served as donors. The rearrangement joins TRBV5-1 to TRBJ2-1, with 13 bases aligning to TRBD2. The origin of this receptor is a woman aged 60-70 years in good health. The sequenced sample was blood. The CDR3 nucleotides read TGCGCCAGCAGGCAAGGACTAGCGGGAGTAGATGAGCAGTTCTTC. Protein: CASRQGLAGVDEQFF.